The entry below gives a single TCR beta chain sequence along with its context. Only patients with CD8+CD57+ cell expansion on flow cytometry were chosen for sequencing. This sample was included in a study of CD8+CD57+ T cells in acquired aplastic anemia. Study in general: Yields of DNA that came from sorted CD4+ and CD8+ cells averaged roughly 3.2 ug.

V was pared by 4 bases and J by 7 bases, with 14 bases between. Germline V gene data show CDR1 as SGHRS and CDR2 as YFSETQ. CDR3 length equals 13 residues. Both TCR beta VDJ combination and CDR3 sequence profiling were carried out. Genomic DNA was the template for this profiling. TCRdb reprocessed the reads via MiXCR and lists one record per CDR3 protein. Found here are hundreds of thousands of distinct CDR3 sequences, 82% of them singletons; the top ten hold approximately 42%. The chain has TRBV5-1 and TRBJ1-2; D is undetermined. The source of this sequence is a human donor with aplastic anemia. The sequencing input was sorted CD4+, CD8+, or CD8+CD57+ T cells (not recorded which) from PBMCs. CDR3 in DNA: TGCGCCAGCAGCCAAGTTCTTGCGTCTGGCTACACCTTC. This gives the protein CASSQVLASGYTF.